This T cell receptor (beta chain) emerged from a study of identifying expanded T cells in peripheral blood. Whole-study findings and limits: About 1.3 clones differed between technical replicates, versus about 15 and 19 over time.

As to this clone: No antigen is known for it.

In germline, CDR1 is SGHVS, CDR2 FQNEAQ. This CDR3 has 17 amino acids. V was shortened by 3 bases and J by 5 bases, with 20 bases between the two germline ends. The repertoire was sequenced with immunoSEQ multiplex PCR; TCRdb's copy has only in-frame clones and lacks some. The table includes some 100,000 clones, 80% to 90% detected once. Sequenced material: blood. This chain joins TRBV7-8 and TRBJ2-1; weak D call: TRBD2 (5 bases). The receptor's source is a person between 18 and 69 years old in good health. The DNA of the CDR3 is TGTGCCAGCAGCTTCAGAGACCTGCGGACTGGCCACAATGAGCAGTTCTTC. Protein sequence: CASSFRDLRTGHNEQFF.